The sequence of this T cell receptor (beta chain) was determined in a study of cytomegalovirus exposure and HLA in healthy donors. As regards this clone: What it binds is unknown.

Use of 60 Vbeta and 13 Jbeta primers characterized the PCR. In the authors' workflow: A follow-up analysis tallied about 80 million unique TCR beta chains, some 11 million shared. Profiled with immunoSEQ multiplex PCR; TCRdb holds only in-frame clones, not every one. V, J and clone size are taken as reported in that table, and D and trimming were inferred from the DNA itself. The table lists 200,000 to 250,000 clones. The study's findings and limits: HLA-A and HLA-B allele assignments for most subjects were reportedly predicted accurately using TCR beta sequences. Within an earlier analysis, most TCR beta V segments proved productive either about 90% or about 30% of the time.

This CDR3 is built from 12 residues. Between the trimmed V and J ends, which lost 11 bases and 8 bases, there was a span of 16 bases. From germline, CDR1 is MNHNY and CDR2 SVGAGI (reference sequence). This sequence was found in a girl aged 2-10 years in good health and CMV-seropositive. The genes are TRBV6-6 and TRBJ2-1; the D is unclear. Material for sequencing was PBMCs. Here the CDR3 DNA reads TGTGCCTCTCTAGGCCCGTATGATGAGCAGTTCTTC. Its protein is CASLGPYDEQFF.